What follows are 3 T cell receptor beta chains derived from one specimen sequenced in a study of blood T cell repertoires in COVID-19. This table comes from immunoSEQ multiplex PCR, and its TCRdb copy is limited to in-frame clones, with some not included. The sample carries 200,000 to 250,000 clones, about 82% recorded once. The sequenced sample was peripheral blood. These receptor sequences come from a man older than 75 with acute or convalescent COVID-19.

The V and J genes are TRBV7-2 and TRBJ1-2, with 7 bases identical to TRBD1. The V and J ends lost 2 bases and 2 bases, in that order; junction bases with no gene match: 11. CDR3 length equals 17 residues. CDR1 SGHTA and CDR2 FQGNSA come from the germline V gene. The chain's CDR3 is CASSLLTGVWGNYGYTF. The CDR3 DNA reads TGTGCCAGCAGCTTATTAACAGGGGTTTGGGGCAACTATGGCTACACCTTC. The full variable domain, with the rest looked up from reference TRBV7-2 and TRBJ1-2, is GAGVSQSPSNKVTEKGKDVELRCDPISGHTALYWYRQSLGQGLEFLIYFQGNSAPDKSGLPSDRFSAERTGGSVSTLTIQRTQQEDSAVYLCASSLLTGVWGNYGYTFGSGTRLTVV.

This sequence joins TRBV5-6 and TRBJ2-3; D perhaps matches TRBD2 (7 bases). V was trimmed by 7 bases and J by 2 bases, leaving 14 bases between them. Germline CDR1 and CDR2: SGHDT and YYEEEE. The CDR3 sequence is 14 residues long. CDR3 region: CASLRGATTDTQYF. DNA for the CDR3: TGTGCCAGCCTCCGGGGGGCCACCACAGATACGCAGTATTTT.

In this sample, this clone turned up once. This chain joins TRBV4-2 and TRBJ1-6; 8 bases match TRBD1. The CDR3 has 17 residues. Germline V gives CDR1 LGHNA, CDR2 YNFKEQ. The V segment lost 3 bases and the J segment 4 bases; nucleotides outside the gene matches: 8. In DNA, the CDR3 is TGTGCCAGCAGCCAGGGATCCCGGGACAGGTATAATTCACCCCTCCACTTT. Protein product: CASSQGSRDRYNSPLHF.